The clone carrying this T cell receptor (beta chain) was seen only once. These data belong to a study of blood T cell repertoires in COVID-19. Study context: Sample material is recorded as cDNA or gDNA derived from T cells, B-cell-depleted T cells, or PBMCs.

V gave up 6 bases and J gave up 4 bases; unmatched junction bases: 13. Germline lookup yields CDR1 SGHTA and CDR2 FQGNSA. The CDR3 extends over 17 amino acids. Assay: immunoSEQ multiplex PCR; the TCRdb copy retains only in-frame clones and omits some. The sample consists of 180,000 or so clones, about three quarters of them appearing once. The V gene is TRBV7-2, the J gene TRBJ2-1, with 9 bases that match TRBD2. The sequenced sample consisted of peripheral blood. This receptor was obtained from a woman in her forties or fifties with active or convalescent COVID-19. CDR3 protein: CASREATSGFQYNEQFF. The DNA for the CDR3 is TGTGCCAGCAGGGAAGCTACTAGCGGGTTTCAATACAATGAGCAGTTCTTC.